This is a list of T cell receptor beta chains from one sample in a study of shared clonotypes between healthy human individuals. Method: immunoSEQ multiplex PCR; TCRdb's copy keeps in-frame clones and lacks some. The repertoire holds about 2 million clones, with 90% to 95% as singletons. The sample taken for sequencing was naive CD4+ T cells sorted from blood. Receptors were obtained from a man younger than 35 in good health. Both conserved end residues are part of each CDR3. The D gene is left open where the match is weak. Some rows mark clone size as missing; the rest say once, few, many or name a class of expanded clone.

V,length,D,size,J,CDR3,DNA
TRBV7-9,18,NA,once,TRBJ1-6,CASSLAYVGTAYNSPLHF,TGTGCCAGCAGCTTAGCTTACGTCGGGACGGCTTATAATTCACCCCTCCACTTT
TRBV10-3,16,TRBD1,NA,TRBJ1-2,CAISESWDRGGYGYTF,TGTGCCATCAGTGAATCGTGGGACAGGGGGGGCTATGGCTACACCTTC
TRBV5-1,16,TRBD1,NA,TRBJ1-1,CASSLAQGARDTEAFF,TGCGCCAGCAGCTTGGCTCAGGGGGCTAGGGACACTGAAGCTTTCTTT
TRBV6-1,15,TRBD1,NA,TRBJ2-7,CAAASPRDSYYEQYF,TGTGCCGCGGCCTCACCTCGGGACAGCTACTACGAGCAGTACTTC
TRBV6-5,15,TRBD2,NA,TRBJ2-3,CASHRAGGGGDTQYF,TGTGCCAGCCATCGGGCGGGAGGGGGAGGAGATACGCAGTATTTT
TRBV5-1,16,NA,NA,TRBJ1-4,CASSLGGAPINEKLFF,TGCGCCAGCAGCTTGGGGGGGGCGCCGATTAATGAAAAACTGTTTTTT
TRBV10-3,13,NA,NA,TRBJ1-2,CAISEQENYGYTF,TGTGCCATCAGTGAACAGGAAAACTATGGCTACACCTTC
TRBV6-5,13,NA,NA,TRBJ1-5,CASSTMLNQPQHF,TGTGCCAGCAGTACAATGCTCAATCAGCCCCAGCATTTT
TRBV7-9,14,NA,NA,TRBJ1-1,CASSLAGTRTEAFF,TGTGCCAGCAGCTTAGCGGGGACCAGGACTGAAGCTTTCTTT
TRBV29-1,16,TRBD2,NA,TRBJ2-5,CSVVGLATSGSPTQYF,TGCAGCGTTGTGGGACTAGCGACCTCCGGGTCGCCGACCCAGTACTTC